This TCR beta chain was found in a study of OX40 agonist ivuxolimab in advanced cancers. General notes on the study: Ivuxolimab was an agonistic, fully human IgG2 monoclonal antibody directed against OX40 (CD134), a costimulatory receptor. Peripheral TCRbeta sequencing aimed to test whether ivuxolimab altered TCR sequence diversity and caused clonal T-cell expansion. Among the roughly 52 dose-escalation patients, around 20 had hepatocellular carcinoma, approximately 15 melanoma, 9 renal cell carcinoma and 9 head and neck cancer. Partial responses occurred in three dose-escalation patients, of whom one had hepatocellular carcinoma and two had cutaneous melanoma. Patients were allowed to have had prior anti-PD-1, anti-PD-L1 or anti-CTLA-4 therapy, and 40% of the dose-escalation patients had previously received checkpoint inhibitors. Intravenous ivuxolimab was administered to patients every 2 weeks at six dose levels: 0.01, 0.1, 0.3, 1.5, 3 and 10 mg/kg. The dose-escalation cohort was roughly 80% male with a mean age of approximately 59 years, ranging from roughly 23 to 80. The paper covers the monotherapy dose-escalation part of the phase I ivuxolimab trial, which included N ≈ 54 patients.

Patients with a history of autoimmune disease or receiving systemic immunosuppression were excluded from the trial. Peripheral blood for TCR sequencing was collected from all dose cohorts at baseline, on cycle 4 day 1, and on cycle 7 day 1. Samples came from an open-label, multicenter, first-in-human phase I dose-escalation trial of ivuxolimab. The trial enrolled adults with locally advanced or metastatic head and neck squamous cell, hepatocellular, melanoma or renal cell carcinoma. Before TCR sequencing, CD4+ T cells and CD8+ T cells from peripheral blood were sorted into separate populations. Worth noting for this clone: The target of this receptor is not known. Nothing much larger sits one base from this clone, and base qualities are not available.

The research as a whole found: At doses of 0.1 to 3.0 mg/kg, clonal expansion of both CD4+ and CD8+ blood T cells was observed from baseline to week 6. Low levels of normalized T-cell clonal expansion were also seen in some patients who did not respond. In the 0.1-3.0 mg/kg groups, partial responders had among the lowest normalized peripheral clonal expansion, particularly in CD8+ T cells. After ivuxolimab, CD8+ T cells had more expanded clones than CD4+ T cells on average. The antigen specificity of the clonally expanded peripheral T cells was not determined.

Trimming removed 5 bases from V and 3 bases from J; the gene matches leave 6 bases unexplained. Including cysteine and phenylalanine, the CDR3 has 15 amino acids. The DNA shown is the 45-base CDR3, in frame from base 1. Reading the germline V gene (reference sequence) gives CDR1 MNHEY and CDR2 SMNVEV. Genomic DNA was isolated from the sorted cells so that the TCRbeta CDR3 region could be sequenced. TCRbeta CDR3 regions were sequenced using the immunoSEQ Assay. Not all clones reach the TCRdb copy of this immuneACCESS table, which keeps in-frame sequences only. Checked studies attribute under half of the gap to unresolved V genes and leave the rest unexplained. This sample holds about 40,000 clones; approximately 80% were observed only once. 22% of the sample belongs to the ten largest clones.

The sequence came from an adult with an advanced solid tumor such as melanoma, head and neck, liver or kidney cancer. The chain is assembled from TRBV27 and TRBJ2-7, with 11 junctional bases fitting TRBD1. The sample here was CD4+ or CD8+ T cells sorted from blood, taken in a trial of the OX40 agonist ivuxolimab. The nucleotide sequence reads TGTGCCAGCAGTACTCCCGGGACAGGGGGCTACGAGCAGTACTTC. The resulting protein is CASSTPGTGGYEQYF.